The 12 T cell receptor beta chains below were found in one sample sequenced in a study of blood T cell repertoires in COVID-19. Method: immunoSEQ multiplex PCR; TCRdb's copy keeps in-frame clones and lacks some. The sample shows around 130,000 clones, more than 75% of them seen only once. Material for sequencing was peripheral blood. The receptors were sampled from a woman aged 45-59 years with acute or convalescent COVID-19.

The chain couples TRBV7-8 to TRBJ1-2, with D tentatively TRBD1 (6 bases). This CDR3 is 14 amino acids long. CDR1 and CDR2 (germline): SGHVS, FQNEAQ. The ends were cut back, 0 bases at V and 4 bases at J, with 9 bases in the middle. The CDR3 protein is CASSLANRAYGYTF. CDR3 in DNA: TGTGCCAGCAGCTTAGCTAACAGGGCCTATGGCTACACCTTC.

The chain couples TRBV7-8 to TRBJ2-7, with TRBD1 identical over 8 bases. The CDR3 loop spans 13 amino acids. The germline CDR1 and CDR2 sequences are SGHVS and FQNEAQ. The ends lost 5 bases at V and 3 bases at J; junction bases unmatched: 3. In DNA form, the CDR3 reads TGTGCCAGCAGCCGCGGACAGGGCTACGAGCAGTACTTC. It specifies CASSRGQGYEQYF.

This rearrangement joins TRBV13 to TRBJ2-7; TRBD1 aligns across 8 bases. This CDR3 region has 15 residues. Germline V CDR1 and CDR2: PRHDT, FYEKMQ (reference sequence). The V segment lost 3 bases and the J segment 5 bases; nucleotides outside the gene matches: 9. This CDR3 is CASSFVLTGDHEQYF. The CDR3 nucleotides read TGTGCCAGCAGCTTCGTATTGACAGGGGATCACGAGCAGTACTTC. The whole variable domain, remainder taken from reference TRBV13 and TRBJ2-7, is AAGVIQSPRHLIKEKRETATLKCYPIPRHDTVYWYQQGPGQDPQFLISFYEKMQSDKGSIPDRFSAQQFSDYHSELNMSSLELGDSALYFCASSFVLTGDHEQYFGPGTRLTVT.

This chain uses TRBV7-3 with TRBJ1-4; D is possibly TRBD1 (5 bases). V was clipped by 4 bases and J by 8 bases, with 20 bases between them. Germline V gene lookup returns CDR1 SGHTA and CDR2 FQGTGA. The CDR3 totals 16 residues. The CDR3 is CASSSAGRLTREKLFF. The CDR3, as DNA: TGTGCCAGCAGCTCGGCAGGGCGGTTAACTCGGGAAAAACTGTTTTTT. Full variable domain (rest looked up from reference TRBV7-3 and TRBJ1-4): GAGVSQTPSNKVTEKGKYVELRCDPISGHTALYWYRQSLGQGPEFLIYFQGTGAADDSGLPNDRFFAVRPEGSVSTLKIQRTERGDSAVYLCASSSAGRLTREKLFFGSGTQLSVL.

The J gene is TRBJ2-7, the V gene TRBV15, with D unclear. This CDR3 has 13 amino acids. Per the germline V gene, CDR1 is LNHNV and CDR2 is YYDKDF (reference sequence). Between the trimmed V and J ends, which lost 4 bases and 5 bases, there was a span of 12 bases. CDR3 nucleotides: TGTGCCACCAGCAACTCCCCCGAAGACGAGCAGTACTTC. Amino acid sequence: CATSNSPEDEQYF.

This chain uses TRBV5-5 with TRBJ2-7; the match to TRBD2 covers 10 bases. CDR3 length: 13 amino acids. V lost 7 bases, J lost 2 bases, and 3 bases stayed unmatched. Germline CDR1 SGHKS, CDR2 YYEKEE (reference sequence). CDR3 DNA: TGTGCCAGCGGTGGACTAGCGGCCTACGAGCAGTACTTC. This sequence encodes CASGGLAAYEQYF.

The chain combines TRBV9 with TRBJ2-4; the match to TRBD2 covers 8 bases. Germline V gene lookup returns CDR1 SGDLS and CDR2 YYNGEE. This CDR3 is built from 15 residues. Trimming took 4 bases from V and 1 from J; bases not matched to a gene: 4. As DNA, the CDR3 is TGTGCCAGCAGCCCCGAGCGGGGGGCCAAAAACATTCAGTACTTC. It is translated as CASSPERGAKNIQYF.

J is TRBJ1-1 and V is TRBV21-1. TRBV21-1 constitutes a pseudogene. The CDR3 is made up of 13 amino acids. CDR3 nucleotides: TGTGCCAGCAGCAAAGCTCGGAACACTGAAGCTTTCTTT. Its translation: CASSKARNTEAFF.

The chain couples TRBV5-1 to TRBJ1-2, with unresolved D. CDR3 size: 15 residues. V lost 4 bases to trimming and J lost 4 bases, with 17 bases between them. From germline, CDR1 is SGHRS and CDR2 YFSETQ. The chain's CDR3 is CASSRGEGLSYGYTF. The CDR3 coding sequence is TGCGCCAGCAGCCGCGGGGAAGGGTTGAGCTATGGCTACACCTTC.

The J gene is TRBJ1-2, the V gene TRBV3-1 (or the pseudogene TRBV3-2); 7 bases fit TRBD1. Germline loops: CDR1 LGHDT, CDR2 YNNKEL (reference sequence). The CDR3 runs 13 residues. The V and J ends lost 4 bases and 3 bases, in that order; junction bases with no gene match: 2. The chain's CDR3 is CASSRDSDYGYTF. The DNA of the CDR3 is TGTGCCAGCAGCCGGGACAGTGACTATGGCTACACCTTC.

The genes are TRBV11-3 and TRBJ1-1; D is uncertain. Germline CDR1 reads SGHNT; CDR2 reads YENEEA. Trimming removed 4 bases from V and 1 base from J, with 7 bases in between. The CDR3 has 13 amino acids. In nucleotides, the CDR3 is TGTGCCAGCAGCTCCACTACGAACACTGAAGCTTTCTTT. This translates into CASSSTTNTEAFF.

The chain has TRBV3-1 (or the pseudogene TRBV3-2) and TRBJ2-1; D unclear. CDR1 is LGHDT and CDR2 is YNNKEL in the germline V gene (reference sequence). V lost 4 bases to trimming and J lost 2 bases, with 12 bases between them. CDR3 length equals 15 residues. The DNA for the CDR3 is TGTGCCAGCAGCCCGACTCGTGGCCCCTACAATGAGCAGTTCTTC. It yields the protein CASSPTRGPYNEQFF.